This TCR beta chain was identified during a study of graft-versus-host responses after intestinal transplantation. About the study: All of the recipients had induction that used anti-thymocyte globulin, then tacrolimus and steroids for two to three years.

Trimming removed 5 bases from V and 0 bases from J, with 7 bases in between. Germline loops: CDR1 SGHAT, CDR2 FQNNGV. This CDR3 comprises 14 residues. Turning to this clone: No antigen is known for it.

Generated by immunoSEQ multiplex PCR, the TCRdb table keeps only in-frame clones and is missing some. This sample has fewer than 30,000 clones, with roughly 88% found just once. Study-wide points: An association linked early post-transplant HvG declines with peak circulating GvH clone levels. High graft-versus-host to host-versus-graft clonal ratios were seen in allografts of patients with graft-donor T cell macrochimerism. GvH clones surfaced in recipient marrow, some emerging earlier in ileum or blood.

V and J are TRBV11-2 and TRBJ2-2, with D hard to call. Sample: PBMCs, taken 450 to 490 days after intestinal transplant. The receptor was derived from a human patient who received an intestinal transplant, so some T cells may come from the graft donor. The CDR3 nucleotides are TGTGCCAGCAGCCGGATGGCGAACACCGGGGAGCTGTTTTTT. Amino acids: CASSRMANTGELFF.